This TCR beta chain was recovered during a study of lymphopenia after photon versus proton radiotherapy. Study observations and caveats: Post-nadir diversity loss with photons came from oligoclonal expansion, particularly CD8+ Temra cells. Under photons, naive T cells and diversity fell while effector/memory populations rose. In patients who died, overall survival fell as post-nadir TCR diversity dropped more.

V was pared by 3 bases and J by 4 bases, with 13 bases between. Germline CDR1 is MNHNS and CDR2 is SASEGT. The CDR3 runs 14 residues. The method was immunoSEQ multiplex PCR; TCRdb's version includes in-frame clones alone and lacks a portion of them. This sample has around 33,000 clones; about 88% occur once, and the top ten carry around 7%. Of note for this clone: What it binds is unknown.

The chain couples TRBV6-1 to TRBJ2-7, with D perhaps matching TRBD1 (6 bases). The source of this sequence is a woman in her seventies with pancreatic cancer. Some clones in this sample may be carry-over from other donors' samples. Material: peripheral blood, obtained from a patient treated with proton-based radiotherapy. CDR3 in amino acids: CASSETGAWYEQYF. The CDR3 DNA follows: TGTGCCAGCAGTGAGACAGGTGCCTGGTACGAGCAGTACTTC.